These T cell receptor beta chains were read from a single sample in a study of early T cells in non-severe SARS-CoV-2 infection. MiXCR, applied by TCRdb to the 5' RACE reads, yields one record per CDR3 protein. The sample has about 55,000 distinct CDR3 sequences; 12% are singletons. What was sequenced was whole blood. The receptors were gathered from an adult who was a healthcare worker with PCR-confirmed SARS-CoV-2 infection or an uninfected control (not recorded which). The CDR3 runs from the conserved cysteine through the conserved F or W. Each record gives: D gene, V gene, clone size, J gene, CDR3 DNA, CDR3 protein. A D gene is named only where the DNA matches it firmly. Size is stated for part of the rows, as once, few or many counts, or as a class when the clone is expanded.

>-|TRBV7-2|-|TRBJ1-6
TGTGCCAGCAGCGACGATCGCTCGACGTTTTCACCCCTCCACTTT
CASSDDRSTFSPLHF
>-|TRBV7-9|few|TRBJ2-7
TGTGCCAGCACTCCAACGGCCTCCTACGAGCAGTACTTC
CASTPTASYEQYF
>-|TRBV27|-|TRBJ2-1
TGTGCCAGCAGTTTATCGTACAACAGGGCGTCCTACAATGAGCAGTTCTTC
CASSLSYNRASYNEQFF
>-|TRBV28|-|TRBJ2-7
TGTGCCAGCAGTTGGTATAGCCACGAGCAGTACTTC
CASSWYSHEQYF
>-|TRBV27|many|TRBJ1-2
TGTGCCAGCAGCCCTATTTCCTCGAGCGGGCTCTATGGCTACACCTTC
CASSPISSSGLYGYTF
>TRBD1|TRBV7-8|few|TRBJ2-5
TGTGCCAGCAGCTTAAAGGACCCCCCGACAGGGTGGGACCAAGAGACCCAGTACTTC
CASSLKDPPTGWDQETQYF
>-|TRBV5-6|many|TRBJ1-1
TGTGCCAGCAGCCCTCCCCAGGGGAGGGTAGACACTGAAGCTTTCTTT
CASSPPQGRVDTEAFF
>-|TRBV5-6|-|TRBJ2-1
TGTGCCAGCAGCTCAGCCGCATCCCCGATCAATGAGCAGTTCTTC
CASSSAASPINEQFF
>-|TRBV7-6|medium-sized|TRBJ1-1
TGTGCCAGCAGCTTACCAGGGTGGGCTGAAGCTTTCTTT
CASSLPGWAEAFF
>TRBD2|TRBV12-3/TRBV12-4|-|TRBJ2-2
TGTGCCAGCAGTCAGTTGGGAGGGGTCGGAACCGGGGAGCTGTTTTTT
CASSQLGGVGTGELFF
>-|TRBV5-1|-|TRBJ2-6
TGCGCCAGCAGCCCCGCCCCCTCTGGGGCCAACGTCCTGACTTTC
CASSPAPSGANVLTF
>TRBD1|TRBV29-1|-|TRBJ2-2
TGCAGCGTACAGGGGGGCAACACCGGGGAGCTGTTTTTT
CSVQGGNTGELFF
>-|TRBV27|few|TRBJ1-5
TGTGCCAGCAGTTTAGTTCTCGATCAGCCCCAGCATTTT
CASSLVLDQPQHF
>-|TRBV20-1|few|TRBJ2-1
TGCAGTGTTAGGGGGCGGGAGTTCTACAATGAGCAGTTCTTC
CSVRGREFYNEQFF
>-|TRBV5-1|few|TRBJ2-1
TGCGCCAGCAGCTTGTATGGGGGAAATGAGCAGTTCTTC
CASSLYGGNEQFF
>TRBD2|TRBV5-1|-|TRBJ2-6
TGCGCCAGCAGCTTAGATAGGACTAGCGGTTCTGGGGCCAACGTCCTGACTTTC
CASSLDRTSGSGANVLTF
>-|TRBV9|many|TRBJ2-7
TGTGCCAGCAGCGTAGCTACCGAATACGAGCAGTACTTC
CASSVATEYEQYF
>TRBD1|TRBV12-3/TRBV12-4|-|TRBJ2-7
TGTGCCAGCAGGCGACAGGGAAACTACGAGCAGTACTTC
CASRRQGNYEQYF
>-|TRBV5-1|few|TRBJ1-1
TGCGCCAGCAGCGAGGGACGGCTCCTTGAGAACACTGAAGCTTTCTTT
CASSEGRLLENTEAFF
>-|TRBV18|few|TRBJ2-7
TGTGCCAGCTCACGAGCAGGGTCGGACGAGCAGTACTTC
CASSRAGSDEQYF
>TRBD2|TRBV6-2/TRBV6-3|many|TRBJ2-1
TGTGCCAGCAGTCAGCGGGATCCCTACAATGAGCAGTTCTTC
CASSQRDPYNEQFF
>-|TRBV7-9|few|TRBJ2-4
TGTGCCAGCAGCTCCCACCCGGGAACCAAAAACATTCAGTACTTC
CASSSHPGTKNIQYF
>TRBD1|TRBV5-5|many|TRBJ2-7
TGTGCCAGCAGTGAAGGGACAGGTACCTACGAGCAGTACTTC
CASSEGTGTYEQYF
>-|TRBV7-9|-|TRBJ2-3
TGTGCCAGCAGCTTGTCTATCGGGGGCGCCACAGATACGCAGTATTTT
CASSLSIGGATDTQYF
>-|TRBV7-7|-|TRBJ2-1
TGTGCCAGCAGTTACTCGAGCCTCAATGAGCAGTTCTTC
CASSYSSLNEQFF
>-|TRBV7-2|few|TRBJ1-4
TGTGCCAGCAGCTGGTCGGGAACTAATGAAAAACTGTTTTTT
CASSWSGTNEKLFF
>-|TRBV18|-|TRBJ1-5
TGTGCCAGCTCACAGTCCAGGGGATTTAGCAATCAGCCCCAGCATTTT
CASSQSRGFSNQPQHF
>TRBD2|TRBV2|-|TRBJ2-3
TGTGCCAGCAGCCACGGACTAGCGAGCACAGATACGCAGTATTTT
CASSHGLASTDTQYF
>TRBD2|TRBV9|many|TRBJ2-1
TGTGCCAGCAGCGTAGGACTAGCGCCCTACAATGAGCAGTTCTTC
CASSVGLAPYNEQFF
>TRBD1|TRBV29-1|many|TRBJ2-1
TGCAGCGCAATCCGGGACAGGGGATACAATGAGCAGTTCTTC
CSAIRDRGYNEQFF
>TRBD2|TRBV5-5|-|TRBJ2-7
TGTGCCAGCAGCTCCAATGCCGGGACTAGCGAGGACGAGCAGTACTTC
CASSSNAGTSEDEQYF
>-|TRBV6-2/TRBV6-3|-|TRBJ1-5
TGTGCCAGCAGTTACAACAGGGCTAGCAATCAGCCCCAGCATTTT
CASSYNRASNQPQHF
>-|TRBV5-1|-|TRBJ2-1
TGCGCCAGCAGGTTAGGAGGGGACAATGAGCAGTTCTTC
CASRLGGDNEQFF
>-|TRBV29-1|many|TRBJ1-2
TGCAGCGTCCTCCAACAGGCCGGCTATGGCTACACCTTC
CSVLQQAGYGYTF
>-|TRBV7-6|few|TRBJ2-3
TGTGCCAGCAGCCGCTTTGGGGGAGGCACAGATACGCAGTATTTT
CASSRFGGGTDTQYF
>TRBD2|TRBV11-2|few|TRBJ2-7
TGTGCCAGCAGCTTAGATATGGTAGGACTAGCGGGAGGCGAGCAGTACTTC
CASSLDMVGLAGGEQYF
>TRBD2|TRBV5-5|-|TRBJ2-5
TGTGCCAGCAGCCTACTAGCGGTCCAAGAGACCCAGTACTTC
CASSLLAVQETQYF
>-|TRBV11-2|many|TRBJ2-1
TGTGCCAGCAGCTCAGGGGAACAAGGCAATGAGCAGTTCTTC
CASSSGEQGNEQFF
>-|TRBV2|few|TRBJ1-4
TGTGCCAGCTCGCCGGAATCTAGTGAAAAACTGTTTTTT
CASSPESSEKLFF
>-|TRBV5-1|few|TRBJ2-2
TGCGCCAGCAGCTTGCGGACAGCGAACACCGGGGAGCTGTTTTTT
CASSLRTANTGELFF
>TRBD2|TRBV29-1|few|TRBJ2-3
TGCAGCGTTGAGGGACTAGCGGATAGCACAGATACGCAGTATTTT
CSVEGLADSTDTQYF
>-|TRBV28|few|TRBJ1-2
TGTGCCAGCAGTGGGGGAGATGGCTATGGCTACACCTTC
CASSGGDGYGYTF
>-|TRBV4-2|few|TRBJ2-5
TGTGCCAGCAGCCCGGAAGACCAAGAGACCCAGTACTTC
CASSPEDQETQYF
>-|TRBV7-6|many|TRBJ2-2
TGTGCCAGCAGCCCGACTTCACCCGGGGAGCTGTTTTTT
CASSPTSPGELFF
>TRBD2|TRBV7-2|few|TRBJ2-3
TGTGCCAGCAGCCAGGGACTAGCGGGTCTCCGCACAGATACGCAGTATTTT
CASSQGLAGLRTDTQYF
>-|TRBV29-1|many|TRBJ2-4
TGCAGCGTTGAAGATCCGGGGGCCAAAAACATTCAGTACTTC
CSVEDPGAKNIQYF
>TRBD1|TRBV29-1|few|TRBJ2-2
TGCAGCGTCGCCACCCGGACAGGGACAACCGGGGAGCTGTTTTTT
CSVATRTGTTGELFF
>-|TRBV24-1|few|TRBJ2-7
TGTGCCACCAGTCCCAGGACGGGGTTTAACGAGCAGTACTTC
CATSPRTGFNEQYF
>TRBD2|TRBV19|-|TRBJ2-3
TGTGCCAGTAGTTCGGGACTAGCGCCAAGCACAGATACGCAGTATTTT
CASSSGLAPSTDTQYF
>-|TRBV20-1|once|TRBJ1-2
TGCAGTGCTAGAGATAGGGAATCTACTACAAACTATGGCTACACCTTC
CSARDRESTTNYGYTF
>TRBD1|TRBV2|few|TRBJ1-2
TGTGCCAGCAGTCCCGGGACAGGGTATGGCTACACCTTC
CASSPGTGYGYTF
>-|TRBV15|-|TRBJ2-3
TGTGCCACCAGCAGAGTGCAATTCGGCACAGATACGCAGTATTTT
CATSRVQFGTDTQYF
>TRBD1|TRBV29-1|many|TRBJ2-2
TGCAGCGTAGGGACAGGTTACACCGGGGAGCTGTTTTTT
CSVGTGYTGELFF